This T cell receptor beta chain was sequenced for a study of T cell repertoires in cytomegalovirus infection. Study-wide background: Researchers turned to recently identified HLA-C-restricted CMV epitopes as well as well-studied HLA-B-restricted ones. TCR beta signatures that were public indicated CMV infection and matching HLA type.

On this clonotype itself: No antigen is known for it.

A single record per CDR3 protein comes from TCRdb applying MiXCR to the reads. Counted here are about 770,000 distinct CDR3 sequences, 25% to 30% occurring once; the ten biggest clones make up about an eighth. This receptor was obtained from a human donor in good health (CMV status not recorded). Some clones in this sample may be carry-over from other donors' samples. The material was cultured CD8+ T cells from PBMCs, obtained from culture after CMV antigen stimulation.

CDR3 sequence: CASSSSSGTSRNYGYTF. In DNA form, the CDR3 reads TGTGCCAGCAGTTCGTCCTCCGGGACCTCCAGGAACTATGGCTACACCTTC. V gene TRBV12-3 or TRBV12-4 combines with J gene TRBJ1-2; D may be TRBD1 (5 bases). CDR3 length: 17 amino acids. Trimming stripped 4 bases from V and 2 bases from J, with 20 bases between.